This entry lists 23 T cell receptor beta chains sequenced from one sample in a study of T cell repertoires in cytomegalovirus infection. TCRdb used MiXCR to reprocess the reads, holding one entry per CDR3 protein. This repertoire shows 370,000 or so distinct CDR3 sequences, around a third found once; its top ten account for around an eighth. Their antigens remain unidentified. Material: cultured PBMCs, obtained from culture after CMV antigen stimulation. These receptors all come from a human donor in good health (CMV status not recorded). Some clones in this sample may be carry-over from other donors' samples.

This clonotype was counted only a few times. The rearrangement joins TRBV7-3 to TRBJ1-1; tentatively, D is TRBD1 (5 bases). CDR3 length: 15 amino acids. Germline V gene data show CDR1 as SGHTA and CDR2 as FQGTGA. V dropped 0 bases and J dropped 3 bases, with 11 bases sitting between them. CDR3 in DNA: TGTGCCAGCAGCTTAACCACCGACAGAGACACTGAAGCTTTCTTT. It encodes CASSLTTDRDTEAFF.

The chain uses TRBV6-2 or TRBV6-3 and TRBJ2-3; D remains unclear. CDR1 MNHEY and CDR2 SVGEGT come from the germline V gene. This CDR3 has 13 residues. V lost 6 bases and J lost 5, with 12 bases in between. CDR3 DNA: TGTGCCAGCAGCAAAGGTAGCCAAGATACGCAGTATTTT. Amino acids: CASSKGSQDTQYF.

In nucleotides, the CDR3 is TGTGCCAGCAGCCACAGACAGGGGAACACTGAAGCTTTCTTT. It is translated as CASSHRQGNTEAFF. The J gene is TRBJ1-1, the V gene TRBV7-6; 7 nucleotides align to TRBD1. The trim removed 5 bases at V and 1 base at J, leaving 4 bases unmatched. The CDR3 consists of 14 residues. Germline V gives CDR1 SGHVS, CDR2 FNYEAQ.

This clonotype was detected ten times or more. The chain recombines TRBV12-3 or TRBV12-4 with TRBJ1-1; D is ambiguous. Trimming shortened V by 2 bases and J by 0 bases, and 4 bases separated the two germline ends. The CDR3 length is 13 residues. The CDR3 loop reads CASSLRLNTEAFF. The CDR3 DNA sequence: TGTGCCAGCAGTTTAAGATTGAACACTGAAGCTTTCTTT.

The chain carries TRBV6-2 or TRBV6-3 and TRBJ2-7; D ambiguous. From germline, CDR1 is MNHEY and CDR2 SVGEGT. The length of the CDR3 is 13 residues. The ends were cut back, 3 bases at V and 2 bases at J, with 8 bases in the middle. This CDR3 reads CASSYAEAYEQYV. The CDR3 bases are TGTGCCAGCAGTTATGCGGAAGCCTACGAGCAGTACGTC.

This clonotype came up a few times. J is TRBJ2-7 and V is TRBV12-3 or TRBV12-4, with a tentative D call TRBD2 (6 bases). V was clipped by 6 bases and J by 0 bases, with 12 bases between them. The CDR3 runs to 14 residues. CDR3 region: CASSPVGGSYEQYF. CDR3 DNA: TGTGCCAGCAGCCCAGTGGGGGGCTCCTACGAGCAGTACTTC.

In its sample, this clonotype was seen many times. The chain uses TRBV6-2 or TRBV6-3 and TRBJ2-1, with 9 bases identical to TRBD2. CDR3 length equals 15 residues. The germline V gene has CDR1 MNHEY and CDR2 SVGEGT. Germline trimming cut 1 base from V and 6 bases from J; bases unmatched to any gene: 4. CDR3 coding DNA: TGTGCCAGCAGTTACTTAGGCGGGAGGGCCAATGAGCAGTTCTTC. As protein: CASSYLGGRANEQFF.

This sequence joins TRBV30 and TRBJ1-1; D remains ambiguous. V was pared by 0 bases and J by 5 bases, with 10 bases between. The CDR3 totals 13 residues. Germline V lookup: CDR1 GTSNPN, CDR2 SVGIG (reference sequence). CDR3: CAWSVMGNTEAFF. CDR3 DNA sequence: TGTGCCTGGAGTGTGATGGGAAATACTGAAGCTTTCTTT.

This clonotype has just a few counts. The chain carries TRBV4-3 and TRBJ1-1; D ambiguous. CDR1 and CDR2 from the germline V gene are LGHNA and YSLEER. The V and J ends lost 1 base and 4 bases respectively, with 13 bases between them. The CDR3 totals 15 residues. This chain's CDR3 is CASSQGVGYGTEAFF. The CDR3 bases are TGCGCCAGCAGCCAAGGGGTCGGTTATGGCACTGAAGCTTTCTTT.

The chain uses TRBV7-2 and TRBJ2-1; 12 bases agree with TRBD2. Germline CDR1 reads SGHTA; CDR2 reads FQGNSA. The CDR3 consists of 14 residues. The V gene end was trimmed by 6 bases and the J gene end by 11 bases; junction bases not matched to a gene: 8. Here the CDR3 reads CASRGGTSGFKQFF. The CDR3 nucleotides read TGTGCCAGCAGGGGAGGGACTAGCGGGTTTAAGCAGTTCTTC.

The table lists this clonotype with a few counts. J is TRBJ2-2 and V is TRBV18, with D perhaps matching TRBD1 (5 bases). The CDR3 is made up of 13 amino acids. Per germline, CDR1 KGHSH and CDR2 LQKENI. Trimming removed 11 bases from V and 2 bases from J, with 12 bases in between. In nucleotides, the CDR3 is TGTGCCGACCAGGGAAGAAACACCGGGGAGCTGTTTTTT. It encodes CADQGRNTGELFF.

This clonotype turned up a few times. The chain uses TRBV19 and TRBJ2-7; 8 bases agree with TRBD2. V was pared by 5 bases and J by 0 bases, with 6 bases of the junction left unmatched. This CDR3 has 15 amino acids. CDR1 and CDR2 (germline): LNHDA, SQIVND (reference sequence). CDR3 coding DNA: TGTGCCAGTAGTGCCCGGACTAGCCTCTCCTACGAGCAGTACTTC. This gives the protein CASSARTSLSYEQYF.

The CDR3 bases are TGCAGTGCCCTGGACTGGGGCTCCTACAATGAGCAGTTCTTC. Protein: CSALDWGSYNEQFF. The chain is built from TRBV20-1 and TRBJ2-1, with D maybe TRBD2 (5 bases). CDR1 DFQATT and CDR2 SNEGSKA come from the germline V gene (reference sequence). V was shortened by 6 bases and J by 0 bases, with 12 bases between the two germline ends. The CDR3 is 14 amino acids.

This clonotype came up many times. The chain is built from TRBV6-1 and TRBJ1-2, with TRBD1 matching over 7 bases. CDR3 length: 13 residues. J gave up 4 bases and V 5 bases, and 4 bases lay outside the gene matches. The germline V gene encodes CDR1 MNHNS and CDR2 SASEGT. The CDR3 is CASSWDRGYGYTF. The CDR3 region has the DNA TGTGCCAGCAGTTGGGACAGAGGCTATGGCTACACCTTC.

V gene TRBV7-2 combines with J gene TRBJ2-7; the D is unclear. Per the germline V gene, CDR1 is SGHTA and CDR2 is FQGNSA. The CDR3 is 12 residues long. Between the trimmed V and J ends, which lost 5 bases and 3 bases, there was a span of 8 bases. CDR3: CASSPLRYEQYV. The DNA for the CDR3 is TGTGCCAGCAGCCCCCTGCGCTACGAGCAGTACGTC.

This clonotype has at least ten counts. The V call is TRBV7-2, the J call TRBJ1-1, with a weak D call TRBD1 (6 bases). Germline CDR1 and CDR2: SGHTA and FQGNSA. The CDR3 runs 16 residues. Between the trimmed V and J ends, which lost 0 bases and 0 bases, there was a span of 11 bases. The CDR3 sequence is CASSLATGALNTEAFF. CDR3 coding DNA: TGTGCCAGCAGCTTAGCGACAGGAGCCTTGAACACTGAAGCTTTCTTT.

This clonotype was counted many times. The J gene is TRBJ1-2, the V gene TRBV2; 7 bases align to TRBD1. Germline values: CDR1 SNHLY, CDR2 FYNNEI. Trimming removed 4 bases from V and 3 bases from J; junction bases left unmatched: 2. The CDR3 runs to 13 residues. CDR3 region: CASSGQGYYGYTF. Here the CDR3 DNA reads TGTGCCAGCAGTGGACAGGGCTACTATGGCTACACCTTC.

V is TRBV6-2 or TRBV6-3 and J is TRBJ2-3; no clear D gene. V shed 2 bases and J shed 3 bases, with 9 bases lying between them. Germline CDR1 and CDR2: MNHEY and SVGEGT. The CDR3 contains 14 residues. The CDR3 reads CASSYRDGTDTQYF. CDR3 coding DNA: TGTGCCAGCAGTTACAGGGATGGAACAGATACGCAGTATTTT.

This chain uses TRBV19 with TRBJ1-5; D remains ambiguous. V was trimmed by 3 bases and J by 3 bases, leaving 9 bases between them. Germline assignment: CDR1 LNHDA and CDR2 SQIVND (reference sequence). The CDR3 covers 14 residues. In nucleotides, the CDR3 is TGTGCCAGTAGTATTCGACAAAACAATCAGCCCCAGCATTTT. Translation gives CASSIRQNNQPQHF.

This clonotype occurred a few times. This rearrangement joins TRBV24-1 to TRBJ2-5, with D hard to call. The germline V gene encodes CDR1 KGHDR and CDR2 SFDVKD. The CDR3 has 15 amino acids. V dropped 7 bases and J dropped 1 base, with 15 bases sitting between them. CDR3 in amino acids: CATRASLGGQETQYF. As DNA, the CDR3 is TGTGCCACCAGGGCCTCTTTAGGCGGCCAAGAGACCCAGTACTTC.

The chain combines TRBV7-6 with TRBJ2-1; D gene unclear. Germline V gene lookup returns CDR1 SGHVS and CDR2 FNYEAQ. The CDR3 has 16 amino acids. V lost 2 bases and J lost 7, with 18 bases in between. The CDR3 sequence is CASSLYTARLDNEQFF. CDR3 DNA: TGTGCCAGCAGCTTATATACGGCTAGGTTAGATAATGAGCAGTTCTTC.

This clonotype was seen more than once but under ten times. The CDR3 spells CASSQALMLENQETQYF. CDR3 nucleotides: TGCGCCAGCAGCCAAGCCTTGATGCTGGAGAACCAAGAGACCCAGTACTTC. The chain links TRBV4-1 to TRBJ2-5; no clear D gene. Trimming stripped 1 base from V and 0 bases from J, with 15 bases between. This CDR3 has 17 amino acids. Germline assignment: CDR1 MGHRA and CDR2 YSYEKL.

In its sample, this clonotype was seen many times. The J gene is TRBJ1-2, the V gene TRBV7-2; possible D gene TRBD1, 6 bases. Per the germline V gene, CDR1 is SGHTA and CDR2 is FQGNSA. The V gene lost 4 bases and the J gene lost 3 bases, with 9 bases spanning the gap. The CDR3 is 13 amino acids. CDR3 loop: CASSSGVHYGYTF. In nucleotides, the CDR3 is TGTGCCAGCAGCTCAGGGGTTCACTATGGCTACACCTTC.